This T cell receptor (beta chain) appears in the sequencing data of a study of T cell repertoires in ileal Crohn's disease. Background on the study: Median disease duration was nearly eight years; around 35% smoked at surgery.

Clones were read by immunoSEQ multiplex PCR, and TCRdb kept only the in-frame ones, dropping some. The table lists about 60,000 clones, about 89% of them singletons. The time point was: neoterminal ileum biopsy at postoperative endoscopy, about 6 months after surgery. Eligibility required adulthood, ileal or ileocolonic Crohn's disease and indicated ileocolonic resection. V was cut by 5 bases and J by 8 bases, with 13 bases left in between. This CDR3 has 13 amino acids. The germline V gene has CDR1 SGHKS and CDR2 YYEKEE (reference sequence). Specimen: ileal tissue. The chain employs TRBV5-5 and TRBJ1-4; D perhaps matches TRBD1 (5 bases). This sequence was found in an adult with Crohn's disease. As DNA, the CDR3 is TGTGCCAGCAGTAAAGTGCCAGGGGAAAAACTGTTTTTT. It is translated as CASSKVPGEKLFF.